In its sample, the clone carrying this T cell receptor beta chain was seen many times. Antigen specificity is unknown. This record belongs to a study of T cells in Graves' hyperthyroidism and ophthalmopathy. Losses at the gene ends were 8 bases for V and 5 bases for J; bases not matched to a gene: 2. Germline V gene sequence: CDR1 MDHEN, CDR2 SYDVKM. This CDR3 is 11 amino acids long. What was amplified from RNA transcripts were TCR beta CDR3 regions. An initial round of RT-PCR targeting the TCR CDR3 relied on the HTBI primer set. TCRdb redid the calling of the multiplex PCR reads with MiXCR, one entry per CDR3 protein. This sample has about 160,000 distinct CDR3 sequences; just under 9.5% occur once, and the top ten carry roughly a fifth. Regarding the study as a whole: From stable hyperthyroidism, ophthalmopathy was set apart by a 13 V-J model.

The TCR was taken from a woman between 18 and 30 years old with Graves' hyperthyroidism that later progressed to Graves' ophthalmopathy. Material for sequencing was blood. This chain uses TRBV28 with TRBJ1-2; 7 nucleotides align to TRBD1. CDR3 in amino acids: CASAGGYGYTF. The CDR3 bases are TGTGCCAGCGCAGGGGGGTATGGCTACACCTTC.